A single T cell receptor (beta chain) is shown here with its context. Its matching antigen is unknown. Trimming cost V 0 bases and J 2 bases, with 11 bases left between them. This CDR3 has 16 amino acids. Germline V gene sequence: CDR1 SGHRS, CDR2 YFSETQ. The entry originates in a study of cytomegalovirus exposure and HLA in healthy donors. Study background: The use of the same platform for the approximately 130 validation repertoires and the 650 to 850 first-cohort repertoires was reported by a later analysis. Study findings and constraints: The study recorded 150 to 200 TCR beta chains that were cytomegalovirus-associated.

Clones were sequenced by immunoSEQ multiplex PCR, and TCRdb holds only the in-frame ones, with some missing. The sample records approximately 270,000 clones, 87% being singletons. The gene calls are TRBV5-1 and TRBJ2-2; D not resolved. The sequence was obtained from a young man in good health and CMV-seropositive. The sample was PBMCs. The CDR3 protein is CASSLEVSVNTGELFF. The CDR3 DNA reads TGCGCCAGCAGCTTGGAGGTTTCGGTAAACACCGGGGAGCTGTTTTTT.